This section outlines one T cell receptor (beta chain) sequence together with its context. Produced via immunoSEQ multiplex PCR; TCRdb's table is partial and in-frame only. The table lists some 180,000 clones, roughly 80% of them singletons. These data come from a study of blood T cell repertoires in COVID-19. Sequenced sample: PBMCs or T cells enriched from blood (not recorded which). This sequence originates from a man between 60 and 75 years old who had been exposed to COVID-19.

The CDR3 sequence is CASSTSPRATLSNGYTF. Here the CDR3 DNA reads TGTGCCAGCAGCACTAGTCCAAGGGCAACTCTCTCGAATGGCTACACCTTC. This chain links TRBV11-3 with TRBJ1-2; the D is unclear. The CDR3 contains 17 residues. Germline V lookup: CDR1 SGHNT, CDR2 YENEEA. Between the trimmed V and J ends, which lost 5 bases and 6 bases, there was a span of 25 bases. Full variable domain (remainder filled in from reference TRBV11-3 and TRBJ1-2): EAGVVQSPRYKIIEKKQPVAFWCNPISGHNTLYWYLQNLGQGPELLIRYENEEAVDDSQLPKDRFSAERLKGVDSTLKIQPAELGDSAVYLCASSTSPRATLSNGYTFGSGTRLTVV.